The 30 T cell receptor beta chains reported below all come from one sample, sequenced in a study of blood T cells in healthy people across ages. Then a second PCR, running about 6 to 12 cycles, was carried out with a sample-barcoded 5' primer and a J-beta primer mix. A single record per CDR3 protein comes from TCRdb applying MiXCR to the 5' RACE reads. The sample holds about 780,000 distinct CDR3 sequences, roughly 60% seen once. The sample comprised blood. Every receptor here comes from a man aged 30-40 years in good health.

In this sample, this clonotype turned up a few times. This chain connects TRBV7-2 to TRBJ2-5; D remains unclear. The assigned J gene may be wrong: the sequence end matches TRBJ2-7 better. There are 13 residues in the CDR3. Germline V gene lookup returns CDR1 SGHTA and CDR2 FQGNSA. For the CDR3, the DNA is TGTGCCAGCAGCTCGGCGAGAGCAGGCGAGCAGTACTTC. Amino acid sequence: CASSSARAGEQYF.

The V gene is TRBV2, the J gene TRBJ2-7, with TRBD2 matching over 7 bases. The germline gives CDR1 SNHLY, CDR2 FYNNEI. V dropped 4 bases and J dropped 6; count of bases not matched to a gene: 9. The length of the CDR3 is 14 residues. The chain's CDR3 is CASSGRAGPGEQYF. CDR3 nucleotide sequence: TGTGCCAGCAGTGGGAGAGCGGGGCCAGGCGAGCAGTACTTC.

The genes are TRBV29-1 and TRBJ2-4; D gene ambiguous. Germline values: CDR1 SQVTM, CDR2 ANQGSEA. The CDR3 spans 16 residues. Trimming took 0 bases from V and 1 from J, leaving 13 bases between them. CDR3 DNA sequence: TGCAGCGTTGAAGATTTAAGGGTGCGGGCCAAAAACATTCAGTACTTC. Translating it yields CSVEDLRVRAKNIQYF.

The V gene is TRBV6-5, the J gene TRBJ2-1, with no clear D. From germline, CDR1 is MNHEY and CDR2 SVGAGI. This CDR3 has 14 residues. The V end lost 3 bases, the J end lost 4 bases, and 10 bases lay between the germline ends. This CDR3 reads CASSYADEYNEQFF. CDR3 nucleotides: TGTGCCAGCAGTTATGCGGACGAATACAATGAGCAGTTCTTC.

The chain carries TRBV2 and TRBJ2-6; tentatively, D is TRBD1 or TRBD2 (5 bases each). Germline V gives CDR1 SNHLY, CDR2 FYNNEI. V was shortened by 9 bases and J by 0 bases, with 12 bases between the two germline ends. CDR3 size: 15 residues. The CDR3 spells CARRDGISGANVLTF. CDR3 coding DNA: TGTGCCAGACGGGACGGGATCTCTGGGGCCAACGTCCTGACTTTC.

Points on this clonotype: A much larger clone sits a single nucleotide away, making a read error possible. The chain is built from TRBV6-1 and TRBJ2-7; D is unclear. The germline gives CDR1 MNHNS, CDR2 SASEGT. The CDR3 length is 13 residues. The CDR3 DNA is TGTGCCAGCAGTGAATCCAGTTCCTACGAGCGGTACTTC. It specifies CASSESSSYERYF.

This clonotype was counted only a few times. The chain combines TRBV29-1 with TRBJ2-7; D is uncertain. The germline V gene has CDR1 SQVTM and CDR2 ANQGSEA. The CDR3 consists of 13 residues. V lost 0 bases and J lost 2, with 8 bases in between. CDR3 nucleotide sequence: TGCAGCGTTGAAGATGGCGGCACCTACGAGCAGTACTTC. Translation: CSVEDGGTYEQYF.

This chain connects TRBV20-1 to TRBJ1-4; TRBD1 aligns across 10 bases. With 5 bases clipped from V and 8 bases from J, the junction kept 17 bases outside the gene matches. CDR1 is DFQATT, CDR2 SNEGSKA, per germline (reference sequence). The CDR3 spans 17 residues. In DNA, the CDR3 is TGCAGTGCTTTCCGACAGGGGGCTTTGTCTTCGGCGGAAAAACTGTTTTTT. This translates into CSAFRQGALSSAEKLFF.

CDR3 in amino acids: CASSRQKETQYF. The DNA of the CDR3 is TGTGCCAGCAGTCGACAGAAAGAGACCCAGTACTTC. The chain joins TRBV2 to TRBJ2-5, with D possibly being TRBD1 (5 bases). V was shortened by 5 bases and J by 3 bases, with 7 bases between the two germline ends. Germline V CDR1 and CDR2: SNHLY, FYNNEI. The CDR3 length is 12 residues. The full variable domain, completed using reference TRBV2 and TRBJ2-5, is EPEVTQTPSHQVTQMGQEVILRCVPISNHLYFYWYRQILGQKVEFLVSFYNNEISEKSEIFDDQFSVERPDGSNFTLKIRSTKLEDSAMYFCASSRQKETQYFGPGTRLLVL.

The gene calls are TRBV4-3 and TRBJ2-5, with 8 bases aligning to TRBD1. This CDR3 is 17 amino acids long. In germline, CDR1 is LGHNA, CDR2 YSLEER. V lost 4 bases and J lost 3; bases outside the gene matches: 13. The CDR3 sequence is CASSRNVGTGKEETQYF. The CDR3 nucleotides are TGCGCCAGCAGCCGCAATGTAGGGACAGGTAAAGAAGAGACCCAGTACTTC.

About this clonotype: Germline is not matched at one junction end, which may reflect a read error. V usage is TRBV2 and J usage is TRBJ2-5, with TRBD1 matching 9 bases. The assigned J gene may be wrong: the sequence end matches TRBJ2-7 better. The germline CDR1 and CDR2 sequences are SNHLY and FYNNEI. This CDR3 region has 14 residues. The CDR3 region is CATSTWDRDSEQYF. In nucleotides, the CDR3 is TGTGCCACCAGTACATGGGACAGGGATTCCGAGCAGTACTTC.

This clonotype appeared a few times. V gene TRBV6-1 combines with J gene TRBJ1-2; D perhaps matches TRBD1 (6 bases). This CDR3 comprises 11 residues. CDR1 and CDR2 from the germline V gene are MNHNS and SASEGT. Trimming cost V 7 bases and J 5 bases, with 8 bases left between them. CDR3 sequence: CASNQGYGYTF. CDR3 in DNA: TGTGCCAGCAACCAGGGGTATGGCTACACCTTC.

This chain links TRBV7-2 with TRBJ2-3; 10 bases map to TRBD2. Unmatched junction bases numbered 4, after V lost 4 bases and J lost 3 bases. This CDR3 comprises 15 residues. CDR1 and CDR2 from the germline V gene are SGHTA and FQGNSA. CDR3 sequence (DNA): TGTGCCAGCAGCTGGCTAGCGGGGGAAACAGATACGCAGTATTTT. Translation: CASSWLAGETDTQYF.

This clonotype was seen only a few times. The chain combines TRBV10-3 with TRBJ2-1, with 9 nucleotides matching TRBD2. The CDR3 is 14 amino acids. Germline CDR1 ENHRY, CDR2 SYGVKD. Trimming cost V 1 base and J 7 bases; bases outside gene matches: 2. The DNA for the CDR3 is TGTGCCATCAGTGAGTGGCGGGAGGGAAATGAGCAGTTCTTC. Translating gives CAISEWREGNEQFF.

This chain uses TRBV5-1 with TRBJ1-4; D uncertain. The germline V and J ends were trimmed by 4 bases and 6 bases, with 22 bases remaining between them. The CDR3 has 17 amino acids. Germline V CDR1 and CDR2: SGHRS, YFSETQ. CDR3 residues: CASSLDPGPGRDEKLFF. CDR3 DNA: TGCGCCAGCAGCCTTGACCCGGGTCCCGGTCGAGATGAAAAACTGTTTTTT.

CDR3: CASSYGQLRRDNEQFF. For the CDR3, the DNA is TGTGCCAGCAGTTACGGGCAATTGCGGAGGGACAATGAGCAGTTCTTC. The rearrangement links TRBV6-2 or TRBV6-3 to TRBJ2-1; maybe TRBD2 (6 bases). The CDR3 sequence is 16 residues long. Trimming stripped 2 bases from V and 5 bases from J, with 16 bases between. Germline loops: CDR1 MNHEY, CDR2 SVGEGT.

The chain uses TRBV6-2 or TRBV6-3 and TRBJ2-7, with unresolved D. The assigned J gene may be wrong: the sequence end matches TRBJ2-5 better. CDR3 length: 11 residues. Per the germline V gene, CDR1 is MNHEY and CDR2 is SVGEGT. This chain's CDR3 is CASNNGGTQYF. The CDR3 DNA reads TGTGCCAGTAATAACGGTGGGACCCAGTACTTC.

As concerns this clonotype: Relative to the germline gene, one junction end is altered; a read error may explain this. This chain connects TRBV12-3 or TRBV12-4 to TRBJ2-5; 12 bases line up with TRBD2. CDR3 length: 17 residues. The CDR3 DNA follows: TGTGCCGGCAGTTTAGGGATGTCTAGCGGGGGGGTAGAGACCCAGTACTTC. As protein: CAGSLGMSSGGVETQYF.

The chain couples TRBV5-1 to TRBJ2-7, with no clear D. V lost 4 bases, J lost 3 bases, and 14 bases lay in between. The CDR3 spans 14 residues. Germline V CDR1 and CDR2: SGHRS, YFSETQ. This CDR3 is CASSPRTRIYEQYF. For the CDR3, the DNA is TGCGCCAGCAGCCCGCGGACCAGGATCTACGAGCAGTACTTC.

This chain joins TRBV20-1 and TRBJ1-5, with 7 bases matching TRBD1. CDR1 DFQATT and CDR2 SNEGSKA come from the germline V gene (reference sequence). The CDR3 sequence is 16 residues long. Trimming removed 5 bases from V and 0 bases from J; junction bases left unmatched: 10. CDR3 coding DNA: TGCAGTGCTGCGGGAGGGGGCTACTATAGCAATCAGCCCCAGCATTTT. Translation: CSAAGGGYYSNQPQHF.

The genes are TRBV9 and TRBJ2-7; 13 nucleotides line up with TRBD2. The CDR3 runs to 16 residues. V shed 0 bases and J 6 bases; nucleotides not matched to a gene: 6. From germline, CDR1 is SGDLS and CDR2 YYNGEE. In nucleotides, the CDR3 is TGTGCCAGCAGCGTAGGTACGGGACTAGCGGGGCGCGAGCAGTACTTC. Translated: CASSVGTGLAGREQYF. The variable domain in full, completed from reference TRBV9 and TRBJ2-7, reads DSGVTQTPKHLITATGQRVTLRCSPRSGDLSVYWYQQSLDQGLQFLIQYYNGEERAKGNILERFSAQQFPDLHSELNLSSLELGDSALYFCASSVGTGLAGREQYFGPGTRLTVT.

V is TRBV29-1 and J is TRBJ2-7, with D unresolved. This CDR3 contains 12 residues. In germline, CDR1 is SQVTM, CDR2 ANQGSEA. Deletions cut 7 bases from V and 2 bases from J, with 12 bases between. The CDR3 DNA reads as TGCAGCGGAGGAAGACCACCCTACGAGCAGTACTTC. Translation gives CSGGRPPYEQYF.

The rearrangement links TRBV3-1 to TRBJ1-1; D call uncertain. This CDR3 spans 14 amino acids. Trimming shortened V by 2 bases and J by 5 bases, and 12 bases separated the two germline ends. CDR1 is LGHDT, CDR2 YNNKEL, per germline (reference sequence). CDR3 amino acids: CASSQSEQRTEAFF. CDR3 sequence (DNA): TGTGCCAGCAGCCAAAGTGAACAAAGGACTGAAGCTTTCTTT.

The count of this clonotype is one. The chain employs TRBV6-2 or TRBV6-3 and TRBJ1-1; 7 nucleotides line up with TRBD1. Germline loops: CDR1 MNHEY, CDR2 SVGEGT. The CDR3 loop spans 15 amino acids. Germline trimming cut 2 bases from V and 5 bases from J; bases unmatched to any gene: 8. This chain's CDR3 is CASSYADRVATEAFF. DNA of the CDR3: TGTGCCAGCAGTTACGCCGACAGGGTTGCGACTGAAGCTTTCTTT.

Details on this clonotype: Germline and junction disagree at one end, which may indicate a read error. The chain employs TRBV6-2 or TRBV6-3 and TRBJ2-5; a weak D match, TRBD2 (5 bases). This CDR3 is built from 13 residues. Germline V lookup: CDR1 MNHEY, CDR2 SVGEGT. In nucleotides, the CDR3 is TGTGCCGGCAGCCCCGGAGGTCTAGAGACCCAGTACTTC. Translation: CAGSPGGLETQYF.

The chain couples TRBV4-2 to TRBJ2-7, with 8 bases fitting TRBD1. CDR3 size: 14 residues. The germline V gene has CDR1 LGHNA and CDR2 YNFKEQ. The J segment lost 7 bases and the V segment lost 1 base, leaving 6 bases of the junction unmatched. CDR3 protein: CASSQAQGVNEQYF. Written as DNA, the CDR3 is TGTGCCAGCAGCCAAGCACAGGGGGTTAATGAGCAGTACTTC.

The V gene is TRBV5-1, the J gene TRBJ2-7, with D perhaps TRBD2 (5 bases). The CDR3 spans 14 residues. The germline V and J ends were trimmed by 4 bases and 7 bases, with 18 bases remaining between them. The germline gives CDR1 SGHRS, CDR2 YFSETQ. The CDR3 protein is CASSLRGLGREQYF. The CDR3 region has the DNA TGCGCCAGCAGCCTGCGTGGGTTGGGGAGAGAGCAGTACTTC.

The V and J genes are TRBV20-1 and TRBJ2-1; the match to TRBD2 covers 8 bases. CDR3 length equals 15 residues. The V gene's germline CDR1 is DFQATT and CDR2 SNEGSKA (reference sequence). V lost 1 base to trimming and J lost 2 bases; unmatched junction nucleotides: 4. The CDR3 coding sequence is TGCAGTGCTAGAGGTCCGGGGGGGGCCTACAATGAGCAGTTCTTC. Translating it yields CSARGPGGAYNEQFF.

This clonotype was detected once. This rearrangement joins TRBV4-3 to TRBJ2-1; TRBD2 is a possible D gene (6 bases). This CDR3 has 16 residues. V dropped 0 bases and J dropped 13 bases, with 22 bases sitting between them. Germline CDR1 is LGHNA and CDR2 is YSLEER. The CDR3 spells CASSQDWSLHRDSQFF. The CDR3 nucleotides are TGCGCCAGCAGCCAAGATTGGTCCCTTCACCGGGACTCACAGTTCTTC.

The CDR3: CASSLFRGLYNEQFF. CDR3 bases: TGTGCCAGCAGTTTATTTCGGGGCCTCTACAATGAGCAGTTCTTC. The chain has TRBV27 and TRBJ2-1; D tentatively fits TRBD1 or TRBD2 (5 bases each). CDR1 is MNHEY, CDR2 SMNVEV, per germline (reference sequence). Trimming took off 1 base at V and 3 bases at J, with 10 bases between the two ends. This CDR3 region has 15 residues.